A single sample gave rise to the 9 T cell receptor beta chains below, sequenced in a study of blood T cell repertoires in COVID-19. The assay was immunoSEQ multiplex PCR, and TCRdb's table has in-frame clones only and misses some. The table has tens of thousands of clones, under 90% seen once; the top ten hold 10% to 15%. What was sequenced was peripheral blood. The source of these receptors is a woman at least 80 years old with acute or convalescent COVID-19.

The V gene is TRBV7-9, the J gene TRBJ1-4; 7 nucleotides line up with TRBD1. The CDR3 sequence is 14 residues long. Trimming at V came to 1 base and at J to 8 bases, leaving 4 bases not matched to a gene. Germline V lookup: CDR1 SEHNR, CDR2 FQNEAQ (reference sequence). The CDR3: CASSLGTGEEKLFF. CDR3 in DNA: TGTGCCAGCAGCTTAGGGACAGGAGAGGAAAAACTGTTTTTT.

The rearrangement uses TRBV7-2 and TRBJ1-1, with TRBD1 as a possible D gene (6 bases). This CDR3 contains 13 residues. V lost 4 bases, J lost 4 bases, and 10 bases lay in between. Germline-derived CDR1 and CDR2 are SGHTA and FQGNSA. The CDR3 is CASSSQGFTEAFF. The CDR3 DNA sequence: TGTGCCAGCAGCTCACAGGGCTTCACTGAAGCTTTCTTT.

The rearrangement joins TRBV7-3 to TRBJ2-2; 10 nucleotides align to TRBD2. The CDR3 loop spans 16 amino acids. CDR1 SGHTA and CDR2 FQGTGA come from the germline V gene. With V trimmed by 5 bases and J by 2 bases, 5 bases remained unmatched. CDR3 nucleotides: TGTGCCAGCAGCGTCCCTAGCGGGAGTAACACCGGGGAGCTGTTTTTT. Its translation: CASSVPSGSNTGELFF.

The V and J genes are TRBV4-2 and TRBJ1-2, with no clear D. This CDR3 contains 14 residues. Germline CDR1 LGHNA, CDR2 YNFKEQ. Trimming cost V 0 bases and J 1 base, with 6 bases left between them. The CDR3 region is CASSQDRVNYGYTF. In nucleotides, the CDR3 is TGTGCCAGCAGCCAAGATAGAGTTAACTATGGCTACACCTTC.

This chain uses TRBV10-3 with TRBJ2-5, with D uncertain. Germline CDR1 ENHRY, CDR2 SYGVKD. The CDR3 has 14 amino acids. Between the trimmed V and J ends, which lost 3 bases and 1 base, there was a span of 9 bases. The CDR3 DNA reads TGTGCCATCAGTGATTGGAGAGCCCAAGAGACCCAGTACTTC. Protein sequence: CAISDWRAQETQYF.

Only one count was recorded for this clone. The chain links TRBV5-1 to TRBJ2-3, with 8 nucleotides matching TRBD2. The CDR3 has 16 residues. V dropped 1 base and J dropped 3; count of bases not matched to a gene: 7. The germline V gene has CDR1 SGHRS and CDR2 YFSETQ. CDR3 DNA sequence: TGCGCCAGCAGCTTGAGCCGGGGGGGCAGGACAGATACGCAGTATTTT. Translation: CASSLSRGGRTDTQYF.

The CDR3 DNA follows: TGTGCCATCAGTGAGTCTAGGACTAGCTTATGGAGCTCCTACAATGAGCAGTTCTTC. It codes for CAISESRTSLWSSYNEQFF. The chain uses TRBV10-3 and TRBJ2-1; 8 bases line up with TRBD2. CDR1 ENHRY and CDR2 SYGVKD come from the germline V gene. V shed 0 bases, J shed 0 bases, and the junction held 10 bases outside the gene matches. This CDR3 spans 19 amino acids.

The CDR3 nucleotides read TGTGCCAGTAGTATGATGGGCAGCACCGAAGCTTTCTTT. Translating gives CASSMMGSTEAFF. V gene TRBV19 combines with J gene TRBJ1-1; unclear D gene. V was pared by 3 bases and J by 8 bases, with 13 bases between. There are 13 residues in the CDR3. The germline gives CDR1 LNHDA, CDR2 SQIVND (reference sequence).

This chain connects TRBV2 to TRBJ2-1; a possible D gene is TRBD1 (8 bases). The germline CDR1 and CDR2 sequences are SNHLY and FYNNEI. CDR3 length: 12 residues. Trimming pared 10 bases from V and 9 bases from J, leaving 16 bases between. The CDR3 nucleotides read TGTGCCACACAGGGGGGGCTTGGTGAGCAGTTCTTC. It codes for CATQGGLGEQFF.